Shown below are 29 T cell receptor beta chains from a single sample sequenced in a study of Ad26.COV2.S vaccination and SARS-CoV-2 variants (dated by TCRdb to the early 2020s). The receptor library was made with the immunoSEQ multiplex PCR assay. Entries here come from immuneACCESS through TCRdb and include only in-frame sequences with V and J called. Some clones fail to appear in such tables; in the studies checked, an unresolved V gene covers under half of the shortfall, and the cause of the remainder is unknown. The sample includes 350,000 to 450,000 clones, with roughly 90% observed a single time. Around 1.8% of the sample is taken by the ten largest. Per the publication, the treatment or condition label means: over 15 received Ad26.COV2.S at low or high dose, single or two shots; about five received placebo; per-sample allocation not given. For vaccine and placebo recipients, the sequenced repertoires came from samples collected on day 63 after the first injection.

Sequencing was performed on peripheral blood, taken in a trial of Ad26.COV2.S vaccine versus placebo. The receptors shown here come from a person between 18 and 59 years old who received the Ad26.COV2.S COVID-19 vaccine or a placebo.

This chain uses TRBV29-1 with TRBJ2-3; D is perhaps TRBD1 or TRBD2 (6 bases each). V dropped 4 bases and J dropped 4 bases, with 12 bases sitting between them. Per the germline V gene, CDR1 is SQVTM and CDR2 is ANQGSEA. This CDR3 spans 13 amino acids. CDR3 nucleotide sequence: TGCAGCGTTGGACAGGACTATGCAGATACGCAGTATTTT. Translation gives CSVGQDYADTQYF.

The rearrangement links TRBV6-5 to TRBJ2-3; tentatively, D is TRBD1 (6 bases). The CDR3 consists of 15 residues. V was trimmed by 0 bases and J by 3 bases, leaving 10 bases between them. The germline gives CDR1 MNHEY, CDR2 SVGAGI. CDR3 sequence reads: CASSYSIGGTDTQYF. The CDR3, as DNA: TGTGCCAGCAGTTACTCGATAGGGGGTACAGATACGCAGTATTTT.

The chain has TRBV5-1 and TRBJ2-5; no definite D call. The V gene's germline CDR1 is SGHRS and CDR2 YFSETQ. The CDR3 extends over 17 amino acids. V was cut by 5 bases and J by 1 base, with 21 bases left in between. The CDR3, as DNA: TGCGCCAGCAGTGCAGGACCTTGGCCGAATATCCAAGAGACCCAGTACTTC. Its protein product is CASSAGPWPNIQETQYF.

This clone occurred once. The chain recombines TRBV7-2 with TRBJ2-3; weak D call: TRBD1 (6 bases). Per germline, CDR1 SGHTA and CDR2 FQGNSA. There are 14 residues in the CDR3. The V and J ends lost 5 bases and 1 base respectively, with 10 bases between them. The CDR3 sequence is CASSARGRTDTQYF. The CDR3 nucleotides read TGTGCCAGCAGCGCCAGGGGACGCACAGATACGCAGTATTTT. Combining the CDR3 with reference TRBV7-2 and TRBJ2-3 gives the whole variable domain GAGVSQSPSNKVTEKGKDVELRCDPISGHTALYWYRQSLGQGLEFLIYFQGNSAPDKSGLPSDRFSAERTGGSVSTLTIQRTQQEDSAVYLCASSARGRTDTQYFGPGTRLTVL.

This sequence joins TRBV10-3 and TRBJ1-1; 9 bases match TRBD1. Germline values: CDR1 ENHRY, CDR2 SYGVKD. With 4 bases clipped from V and 4 bases from J, the junction kept 1 base outside the gene matches. This CDR3 has 13 residues. The CDR3 spells CAISGDRATEAFF. The DNA of the CDR3 is TGTGCCATCAGTGGGGACAGGGCCACTGAAGCTTTCTTT.

The chain employs TRBV27 and TRBJ2-5; no definite D call. The V and J ends lost 4 bases and 5 bases respectively, with 8 bases between them. The germline gives CDR1 MNHEY, CDR2 SMNVEV (reference sequence). The CDR3 is 12 amino acids. CDR3 nucleotide sequence: TGTGCCAGCAGTTCGAACCGGGAGACCCAGTACTTC. Translated: CASSSNRETQYF.

V usage is TRBV5-3 and J usage is TRBJ2-7; TRBD2 is a possible D gene (6 bases). TRBV5-3 is marked as an open reading frame, function uncertain. The ends were cut back, 1 base at V and 3 bases at J, with 11 bases in the middle. This CDR3 is built from 14 residues. As DNA, the CDR3 is TGTGCCAGAAGCTTGTATGGAGGGCTCTACGAGCAGTACTTC. It is translated as CARSLYGGLYEQYF.

The chain recombines TRBV28 with TRBJ2-7; 9 bases line up with TRBD2. The CDR3 contains 16 residues. After removal of 6 bases from V and 4 bases from J, the junction contained 13 bases not matched to a gene. Germline-derived CDR1 and CDR2 are MDHEN and SYDVKM. The CDR3 sequence: CASSTGVGLAFYEQYF. The CDR3 bases are TGTGCCAGCAGCACGGGGGTCGGACTAGCGTTTTACGAGCAGTACTTC.

This clone is a singleton in its sample. The V gene is TRBV27, the J gene TRBJ2-3; 7 nucleotides match TRBD2. Germline V gene lookup returns CDR1 MNHEY and CDR2 SMNVEV (reference sequence). This CDR3 comprises 16 residues. After removal of 5 bases from V and 0 bases from J, the junction contained 8 bases not matched to a gene. The CDR3 spells CASSTLGGISTDTQYF. CDR3 DNA: TGTGCCAGCAGTACGCTGGGAGGGATTAGCACAGATACGCAGTATTTT.

This clone showed up many times. The V call is TRBV6-5, the J call TRBJ1-1; 7 bases match TRBD1. The V segment lost 7 bases and the J segment 4 bases; nucleotides outside the gene matches: 9. This CDR3 is built from 14 residues. Germline CDR1 and CDR2: MNHEY and SVGAGI. The DNA of the CDR3 is TGTGCCAGCACAAACAGGGGACGGGGCACTGAAGCTTTCTTT. Encoded protein: CASTNRGRGTEAFF.

The rearrangement joins TRBV28 to TRBJ2-2; the D gene is possibly TRBD1 (6 bases). This CDR3 spans 15 amino acids. Per the germline V gene, CDR1 is MDHEN and CDR2 is SYDVKM. V gave up 4 bases and J gave up 0 bases, with 9 bases separating them. The CDR3 DNA follows: TGTGCCAGCAGTTGGGGACAACCGAACACCGGGGAGCTGTTTTTT. Translated: CASSWGQPNTGELFF.

The genes are TRBV2 and TRBJ1-4; 9 positions match TRBD1. Trimming cost V 5 bases and J 11 bases; bases outside gene matches: 9. Germline CDR1 SNHLY, CDR2 FYNNEI. This CDR3 is 14 amino acids long. The CDR3, as DNA: TGTGCCAGCAGTCCACCGGGACAGGGTGGGAAACTGTTTTTT. This codes for CASSPPGQGGKLFF.

The chain employs TRBV2 and TRBJ2-7; D might be TRBD1 (5 bases). CDR1 is SNHLY and CDR2 is FYNNEI in the germline V gene. The ends were cut back, 3 bases at V and 0 bases at J, with 21 bases in the middle. The CDR3 loop spans 18 amino acids. The CDR3 nucleotides read TGTGCCAGCAGTGATTTCGGCCGAAACCGACAGAGCTCCTACGAGCAGTACTTC. This gives the protein CASSDFGRNRQSSYEQYF.

This chain connects TRBV4-1 to TRBJ2-5; 9 nucleotides line up with TRBD2. With 0 bases clipped from V and 1 base from J, the junction kept 6 bases outside the gene matches. The CDR3 is made up of 17 amino acids. Germline values: CDR1 MGHRA, CDR2 YSYEKL. The CDR3 loop reads CASSQDRTAGGQETQYF. CDR3 bases: TGCGCCAGCAGCCAAGATCGCACAGCGGGAGGCCAAGAGACCCAGTACTTC.

The rearrangement links TRBV7-9 to TRBJ1-1; a possible D gene is TRBD1 (5 bases). The CDR3 length is 17 residues. Germline V gene data show CDR1 as SEHNR and CDR2 as FQNEAQ (reference sequence). Trimming pared 2 bases from V and 1 base from J, leaving 17 bases between. This CDR3 is CASSLRPLLGGNTEAFF. CDR3 bases: TGTGCCAGCAGCTTAAGGCCCCTTTTGGGGGGGAACACTGAAGCTTTCTTT.

The chain links TRBV27 to TRBJ1-2; the match to TRBD1 covers 9 bases. J gave up 8 bases and V 5 bases, and 12 bases lay outside the gene matches. CDR1 and CDR2 from the germline V gene are MNHEY and SMNVEV (reference sequence). The CDR3 is 15 amino acids. Written as DNA, the CDR3 is TGTGCCAGCAGTCCTCTCTTTGGGACAGGGCGAGGCTACACCTTC. It translates to CASSPLFGTGRGYTF.

This clone was recorded once. The rearrangement uses TRBV28 and TRBJ2-1; TRBD2 matches 9 bases. Germline trimming cut 5 bases from V and 5 bases from J; bases unmatched to any gene: 7. Looked up from germline, CDR1 is MDHEN and CDR2 is SYDVKM. The CDR3 has 15 residues. The CDR3 loop reads CASSELAGRDNEQFF. The CDR3 DNA follows: TGTGCCAGCAGTGAACTAGCGGGTAGAGACAATGAGCAGTTCTTC.

This chain joins TRBV5-1 and TRBJ2-1, with D possibly called TRBD1 or TRBD2 (5 bases each). The CDR3 has 17 amino acids. Germline CDR1 is SGHRS and CDR2 is YFSETQ. V was shortened by 3 bases and J by 0 bases, with 16 bases between the two germline ends. The CDR3 nucleotides read TGCGCCAGCAGCTCCTATACGTGGGGGAGCTCCTACAATGAGCAGTTCTTC. Translation gives CASSSYTWGSSYNEQFF.

The chain couples TRBV29-1 to TRBJ2-1, with a tentative D call TRBD1 (5 bases). CDR3 length: 14 residues. CDR1 SQVTM and CDR2 ANQGSEA come from the germline V gene. The V end was cut by 0 bases, the J end by 2 bases, with 8 bases between. CDR3 nucleotides: TGCAGCGTTGAAGAGCCCAGGGCCTACAATGAGCAGTTCTTC. Encoded protein: CSVEEPRAYNEQFF.

The chain links TRBV9 to TRBJ1-5; D uncertain. The CDR3 is 14 residues long. Trimming stripped 4 bases from V and 3 bases from J, with 11 bases between. Germline V gene data show CDR1 as SGDLS and CDR2 as YYNGEE. CDR3 loop: CASSPGETNQPQHF. The CDR3 bases are TGTGCCAGCAGCCCCGGGGAGACCAATCAGCCCCAGCATTTT. Together with reference TRBV9 and TRBJ1-5, the CDR3 gives the full variable domain: DSGVTQTPKHLITATGQRVTLRCSPRSGDLSVYWYQQSLDQGLQFLIQYYNGEERAKGNILERFSAQQFPDLHSELNLSSLELGDSALYFCASSPGETNQPQHFGDGTRLSIL.

The rearrangement uses TRBV18 and TRBJ2-5, with TRBD1 identical over 8 bases. From germline, CDR1 is KGHSH and CDR2 LQKENI. Germline trimming cut 4 bases from V and 3 bases from J; bases unmatched to any gene: 4. The CDR3 covers 14 residues. This CDR3 is CASSLNRGKETQYF. CDR3 DNA sequence: TGTGCCAGCTCACTTAACAGGGGGAAAGAGACCCAGTACTTC. Variable domain in full (rest from reference TRBV18 and TRBJ2-5): NAGVMQNPRHLVRRRGQEARLRCSPMKGHSHVYWYRQLPEEGLKFMVYLQKENIIDESGMPKERFSAEFPKEGPSILRIQQVVRGDSAAYFCASSLNRGKETQYFGPGTRLLVL.

The chain recombines TRBV5-1 with TRBJ2-1; TRBD2 is a possible D gene (6 bases). V was trimmed by 0 bases and J by 0 bases, leaving 13 bases between them. Germline V gene sequence: CDR1 SGHRS, CDR2 YFSETQ. This CDR3 has 17 residues. Written as DNA, the CDR3 is TGCGCCAGCAGCTTGGCGGCCCGGACTATCTCCTACAATGAGCAGTTCTTC. This codes for CASSLAARTISYNEQFF.

This clone came up a few times. The V gene is TRBV5-4, the J gene TRBJ2-2; no reliable D call. The CDR3 length is 12 residues. Germline V lookup: CDR1 SGHNT, CDR2 YYREEE (reference sequence). Trimming shortened V by 2 bases and J by 3 bases, and 2 bases separated the two germline ends. The CDR3 region has the DNA TGTGCCAGCAGCTTATACACCGGGGAGCTGTTTTTT. Its protein is CASSLYTGELFF.

The sample holds a few counts of this clone. The chain couples TRBV20-1 to TRBJ2-1; possible D gene TRBD1, 5 bases. Germline loops: CDR1 DFQATT, CDR2 SNEGSKA (reference sequence). V was clipped by 3 bases and J by 2 bases, with 11 bases between them. The CDR3 is 14 residues long. CDR3 sequence (DNA): TGCAGTGCTAGTATCGCCAGGGCCTACAATGAGCAGTTCTTC. This translates into CSASIARAYNEQFF.

The chain has TRBV10-3 and TRBJ2-5; the D gene is possibly TRBD2 (7 bases). The CDR3 loop spans 12 amino acids. Trimming took off 8 bases at V and 7 bases at J, with 14 bases between the two ends. The germline CDR1 and CDR2 sequences are ENHRY and SYGVKD. The CDR3, as DNA: TGTGCCATCTGGGGGGGCTTCGGGACCCAGTACTTC. Protein sequence: CAIWGGFGTQYF.

The V gene is TRBV10-3, the J gene TRBJ2-3; 11 bases are a match to TRBD2. The CDR3 has 15 amino acids. Germline CDR1 is ENHRY and CDR2 is SYGVKD. Trimming took 3 bases from V and 4 from J; bases not matched to a gene: 3. The CDR3 reads CAISDLTSGADTQYF. In DNA form, the CDR3 reads TGTGCCATCAGTGACTTGACTAGCGGGGCAGATACGCAGTATTTT.

This chain connects TRBV29-1 to TRBJ2-1, with D tentatively TRBD2 (6 bases). Per germline, CDR1 SQVTM and CDR2 ANQGSEA. CDR3 size: 12 residues. V shed 5 bases and J shed 5 bases, with 10 bases lying between them. The CDR3 region is CSVRRGHNEQFF. The CDR3 nucleotides are TGCAGCGTTAGGCGGGGACACAATGAGCAGTTCTTC.

The V and J genes are TRBV4-1 and TRBJ2-1, with D hard to call. Germline assignment: CDR1 MGHRA and CDR2 YSYEKL. CDR3 length equals 13 residues. The V end lost 3 bases, the J end lost 7 bases, and 10 bases lay between the germline ends. The CDR3 here is CASSHGLLNEQFF. CDR3 DNA sequence: TGCGCCAGCAGCCACGGGTTGTTGAATGAGCAGTTCTTC.

The chain recombines TRBV21-1 with TRBJ1-5. TRBV21-1 is a listed pseudogene. The length of the CDR3 is 16 residues. The CDR3 nucleotides are TGTGCCAGCAGCAATTTCGGGAAGGGCCGATGTCAGCCCCAGCATTTT. This encodes CASSNFGKGRCQPQHF.